Listed below are T cell receptor beta chains from one sample, sequenced in a study of T cell responses to AZD1222 COVID-19 vaccine. Produced via immunoSEQ multiplex PCR; TCRdb's table is partial and in-frame only. The table shows 90,000 to 150,000 clones, with approximately 88% occurring only once. The source material was peripheral blood, sampled on day 0 of AZD1222 vaccination. These receptors were obtained from an adult in good health. Both conserved end residues are part of each CDR3. D genes are given only for firm matches. Clone size appears in some rows only: once, few, many, or a class for an expanded clone.

>TRBV5-5|NA|TRBJ2-6|NA
TGTGCCAGCAGCTTGTCGTGGTCACCTGGGGCCAACGTCCTGACTTTC
CASSLSWSPGANVLTF
>TRBV29-1|NA|TRBJ1-2|TRBD1
TGCAGCGTTGAAGGGACAGGAAACCCCTATGGCTACACCTTC
CSVEGTGNPYGYTF
>TRBV6-2/TRBV6-3|few|TRBJ1-1|NA
TGTGCCAGCAGTTTTTCCGGGGTGAACACTGAAGCTTTCTTT
CASSFSGVNTEAFF
>TRBV4-1|NA|TRBJ1-2|TRBD1
TGCGCCAGCAGCCTGGACCGGACAGGTCGACCTGATGGCTACACCTTC
CASSLDRTGRPDGYTF
>TRBV6-2/TRBV6-3|NA|TRBJ1-6|NA
TGTGCCAGCAGTTACAAGTTCGGAGGTTCACCCCTCCACTTT
CASSYKFGGSPLHF
>TRBV11-2|NA|TRBJ2-1|NA
TGTGCCAGCAGCACCCGGGAGAGCAATGAGCAGTTCTTC
CASSTRESNEQFF
>TRBV15|NA|TRBJ1-2|TRBD1
TGTGCCACCAGCACCACCCAGGGGGTCTCTAACTATGGCTACACCTTC
CATSTTQGVSNYGYTF
>TRBV11-2|NA|TRBJ1-6|NA
TGTGCCAGCAGCACAGCGGACATCTCCTATAATTCACCCCTCCACTTT
CASSTADISYNSPLHF
>TRBV19|NA|TRBJ1-6|TRBD1
TGTGCCAGTAGTATCACAGGGGGGCGCGTGGATTCACCCCTCCACTTT
CASSITGGRVDSPLHF
>TRBV19|NA|TRBJ2-2|NA
TGTGCCAGTAGTATAGTACGGGGGAGCACCGGGGAGCTGTTTTTT
CASSIVRGSTGELFF
>TRBV28|NA|TRBJ2-7|NA
TGTGCCAGCAGCACGAGTGGGTCCTACGAGCAGTACTTC
CASSTSGSYEQYF
>TRBV7-9|many|TRBJ2-7|NA
TGTGCCAGCAGCGCCCCTAACTCCTACGAGCAGTACTTC
CASSAPNSYEQYF
>TRBV28|NA|TRBJ2-7|TRBD1
TGTGCCAGCAGTCCCCCGGACAGGGGGGAACACGAGCAGTACTTC
CASSPPDRGEHEQYF
>TRBV6-2/TRBV6-3|once|TRBJ1-5|NA
TGTGCCAGCAGTTACGACGGCCATCAGCCCCAGCATTTT
CASSYDGHQPQHF
>TRBV7-8|NA|TRBJ1-2|NA
TGTGCCAGCAGCTTAGGCGGAGGGGGCTATGGCTACACCTTC
CASSLGGGGYGYTF
>TRBV3-1/TRBV3-2|NA|TRBJ1-2|NA
TGTGCCAGCAGCCATTGTAGGATTTTCTATGGCTACACCTTC
CASSHCRIFYGYTF
>TRBV6-5|NA|TRBJ2-4|TRBD1
TGTGCCAGCAGACAGGGGGCCCAAAACATTCAGTACTTC
CASRQGAQNIQYF
>TRBV4-3|NA|TRBJ1-1|NA
TGCGCCAGCAGCCAAGAGTTTTCGGGAGGATGGTATACTGAAGCTTTCTTT
CASSQEFSGGWYTEAFF
>TRBV6-2/TRBV6-3|few|TRBJ1-5|NA
TGTGCCAGCAGTTACCCCACTCGGCCCCAGCATTTT
CASSYPTRPQHF
>TRBV12-3/TRBV12-4|medium-sized|TRBJ1-1|NA
TGTGCCAGCAGTTTAACAGAGAACACTGAAGCTTTCTTT
CASSLTENTEAFF
>TRBV6-1|NA|TRBJ1-2|NA
TGTGCCAGCAGTGAAGAAACAGGGAAGGATGGCTACACCTTC
CASSEETGKDGYTF
>TRBV6-5|few|TRBJ1-5|TRBD1
TGTGCCAGCAGGCCGGGACAGGGGGCTTGGCGGCCCCAGCATTTT
CASRPGQGAWRPQHF
>TRBV5-4|NA|TRBJ2-3|NA
TGTGCCAGCAGCTCGACTAACACAGATACGCAGTATTTT
CASSSTNTDTQYF
>TRBV5-1|NA|TRBJ1-3|TRBD1
TGCGCCAGCAGCTTGGAGGCCAGGGGGATCGGAAACACCATATATTTT
CASSLEARGIGNTIYF
>TRBV19|NA|TRBJ1-2|TRBD1
TGTGCCAGTAGTGCACAGGGGGCCAACTATGGCTACACCTTC
CASSAQGANYGYTF
>TRBV5-1|NA|TRBJ2-1|NA
TGCGCCAGCAGCGTCCAACAGGGAAATGAGCAGTTCTTC
CASSVQQGNEQFF
>TRBV4-2|NA|TRBJ2-1|NA
TGTGCCAGCAGCGAACGGGACCCGAGGGTCAATGAGCAGTTCTTC
CASSERDPRVNEQFF
>TRBV5-4|NA|TRBJ1-4|NA
TGTGCCAGCAGCTTGGCTGGGCAGAAAAATGAAAAACTGTTTTTT
CASSLAGQKNEKLFF
>TRBV5-1|NA|TRBJ1-2|NA
TGCGCCAGCAGCGAGGACGTATTGTCGGGTGGCTACACCTTC
CASSEDVLSGGYTF
>TRBV29-1|NA|TRBJ1-1|TRBD1
TGCAGCGTTGGAGGACAGGGACTCACTGAAGCTTTCTTT
CSVGGQGLTEAFF
>TRBV12-3/TRBV12-4|NA|TRBJ1-5|NA
TGTGCCAGCAGGGGGAACAATCAGCCCCAGCATTTT
CASRGNNQPQHF
>TRBV5-1|NA|TRBJ1-3|NA
TGCGCCAGCAAACAAGACTCTGGAAACACCATATATTTT
CASKQDSGNTIYF
>TRBV7-8|NA|TRBJ1-5|TRBD1
TGTGCCAGCACCCCTGGGACAGGGGGGGGTCAGCCCCAGCATTTT
CASTPGTGGGQPQHF
>TRBV6-2/TRBV6-3|NA|TRBJ2-7|NA
TGTGCCAGCAGTACGGACAGATTCTACGAGCAGTACTTC
CASSTDRFYEQYF
>TRBV15|NA|TRBJ2-1|NA
TGTGCCACCAGCCCATTAAACAATGAGCAGTTCTTC
CATSPLNNEQFF
>TRBV9|NA|TRBJ1-6|TRBD1
TGTGCCAGCAGCTTAGGGACAGGGGGTTCTCCCCTCCACTTT
CASSLGTGGSPLHF
>TRBV14|NA|TRBJ1-2|NA
TGTGCCAGCAGCCAAGATCGGTCAGGGATCTATGGCTACACCTTC
CASSQDRSGIYGYTF